This record looks at one T cell receptor (beta chain) sequence and its context. The authors' processing: The assay estimated nucleated cells by amplifying reference gene primers. This table comes from immunoSEQ multiplex PCR, and its TCRdb copy is limited to in-frame clones, with some not included. From that table come the V and J calls and clone size; the DNA was used to work out D and trimming. Here the sample spans 150,000 to 200,000 clones, approximately 85% being singletons. The data derive from a study of blood T cell repertoires in COVID-19. The CDR3 has 14 residues. Germline V gene sequence: CDR1 SGHDN, CDR2 FVKESK. The V and J ends lost 1 base and 6 bases respectively, with 10 bases between them.

The clonotype originates from a woman in her sixties with acute or convalescent COVID-19. The sequenced sample was peripheral blood. This chain links TRBV14 with TRBJ2-1; no clear D. The CDR3 is CASSQVLRLNEQFF. As DNA, the CDR3 is TGTGCCAGCAGCCAAGTACTACGGCTCAATGAGCAGTTCTTC.